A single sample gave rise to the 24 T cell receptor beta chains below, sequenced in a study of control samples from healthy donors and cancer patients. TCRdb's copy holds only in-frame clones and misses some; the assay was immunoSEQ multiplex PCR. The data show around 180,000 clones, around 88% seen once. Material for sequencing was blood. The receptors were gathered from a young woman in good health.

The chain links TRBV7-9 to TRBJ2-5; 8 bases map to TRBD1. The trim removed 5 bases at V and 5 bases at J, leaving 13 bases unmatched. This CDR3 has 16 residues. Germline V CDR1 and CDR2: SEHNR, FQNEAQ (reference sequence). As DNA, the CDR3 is TGTGCCAGCAGCAGGAGGACAGGGAGTGTGTGGGAGACCCAGTACTTC. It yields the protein CASSRRTGSVWETQYF. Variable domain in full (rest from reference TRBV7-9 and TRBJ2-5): DTGVSQNPRHKITKRGQNVTFRCDPISEHNRLYWYRQTLGQGPEFLTYFQNEAQLEKSRLLSDRFSAERPKGSFSTLEIQRTEQGDSAMYLCASSRRTGSVWETQYFGPGTRLLVL.

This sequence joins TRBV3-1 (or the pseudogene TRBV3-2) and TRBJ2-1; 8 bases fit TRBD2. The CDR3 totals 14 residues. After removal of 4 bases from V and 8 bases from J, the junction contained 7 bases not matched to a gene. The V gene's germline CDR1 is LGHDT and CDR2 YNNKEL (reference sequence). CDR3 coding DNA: TGTGCCAGCAGCCTGGGACTAGAACGGGATGAGCAGTTCTTC. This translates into CASSLGLERDEQFF.

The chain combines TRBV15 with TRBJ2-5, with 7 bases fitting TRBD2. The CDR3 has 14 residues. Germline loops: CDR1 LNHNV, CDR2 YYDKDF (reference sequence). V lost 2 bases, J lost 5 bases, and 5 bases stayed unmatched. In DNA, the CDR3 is TGTGCCACCAGCAGACCTAGCGGTCGGGAGACCCAGTACTTC. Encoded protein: CATSRPSGRETQYF.

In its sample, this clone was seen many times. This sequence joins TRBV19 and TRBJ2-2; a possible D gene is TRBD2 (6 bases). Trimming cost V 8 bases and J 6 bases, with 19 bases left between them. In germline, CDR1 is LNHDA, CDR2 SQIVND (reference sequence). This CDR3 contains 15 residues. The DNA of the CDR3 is TGTGCCAGTCAACCCTACCGGGACTGGGCCGGGGAGCTGTTTTTT. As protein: CASQPYRDWAGELFF.

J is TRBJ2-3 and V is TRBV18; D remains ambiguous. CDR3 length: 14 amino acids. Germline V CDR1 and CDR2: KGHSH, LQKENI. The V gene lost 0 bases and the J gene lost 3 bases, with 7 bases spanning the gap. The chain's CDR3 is CASSPPTNTDTQYF. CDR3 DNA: TGTGCCAGCTCACCACCAACGAATACAGATACGCAGTATTTT.

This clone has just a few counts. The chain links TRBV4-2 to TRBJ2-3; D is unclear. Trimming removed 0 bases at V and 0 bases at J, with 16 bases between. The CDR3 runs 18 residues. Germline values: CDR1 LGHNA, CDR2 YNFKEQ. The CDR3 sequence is CASSQDNLRQTSTDTQYF. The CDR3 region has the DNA TGTGCCAGCAGCCAAGATAACCTCCGGCAGACGAGCACAGATACGCAGTATTTT.

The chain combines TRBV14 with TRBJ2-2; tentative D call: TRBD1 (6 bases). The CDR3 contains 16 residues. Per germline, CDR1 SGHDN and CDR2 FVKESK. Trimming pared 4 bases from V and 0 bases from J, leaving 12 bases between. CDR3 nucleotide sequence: TGTGCCAGCAGCCCTAGACAGGTCACGAACACCGGGGAGCTGTTTTTT. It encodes CASSPRQVTNTGELFF.

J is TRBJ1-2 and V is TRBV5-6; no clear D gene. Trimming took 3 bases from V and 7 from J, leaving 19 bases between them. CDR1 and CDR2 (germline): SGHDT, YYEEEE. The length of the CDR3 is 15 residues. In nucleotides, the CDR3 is TGTGCCAGCAGCTCTCCTCGCGAGGCCCGAGGTGGCTACACCTTC. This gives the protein CASSSPREARGGYTF.

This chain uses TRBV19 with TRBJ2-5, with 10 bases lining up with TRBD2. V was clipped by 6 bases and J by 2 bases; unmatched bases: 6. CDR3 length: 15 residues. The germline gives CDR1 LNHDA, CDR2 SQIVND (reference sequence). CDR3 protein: CASRPTSGMQETQYF. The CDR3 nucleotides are TGTGCCAGTAGGCCCACTAGCGGGATGCAAGAGACCCAGTACTTC.

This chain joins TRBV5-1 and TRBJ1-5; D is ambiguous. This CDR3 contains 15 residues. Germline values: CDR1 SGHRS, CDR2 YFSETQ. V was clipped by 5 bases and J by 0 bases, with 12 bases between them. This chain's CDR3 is CASRRSINSNQPQHF. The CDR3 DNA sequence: TGCGCCAGCAGAAGGAGCATAAATAGCAATCAGCCCCAGCATTTT.

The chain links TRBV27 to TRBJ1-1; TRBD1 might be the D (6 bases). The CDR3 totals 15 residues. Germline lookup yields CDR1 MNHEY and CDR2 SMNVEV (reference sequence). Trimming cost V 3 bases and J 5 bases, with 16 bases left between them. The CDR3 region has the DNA TGTGCCAGCAGTTTCCTGGGGGGGGCCGGGACTGAAGCTTTCTTT. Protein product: CASSFLGGAGTEAFF.

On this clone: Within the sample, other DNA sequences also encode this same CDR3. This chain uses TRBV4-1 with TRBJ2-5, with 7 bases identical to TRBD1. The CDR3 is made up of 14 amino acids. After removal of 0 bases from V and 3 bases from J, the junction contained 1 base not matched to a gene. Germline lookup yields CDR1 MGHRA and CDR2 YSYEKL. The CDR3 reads CASSQDTGEETQYF. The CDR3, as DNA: TGCGCCAGCAGCCAAGATACAGGGGAAGAGACCCAGTACTTC.

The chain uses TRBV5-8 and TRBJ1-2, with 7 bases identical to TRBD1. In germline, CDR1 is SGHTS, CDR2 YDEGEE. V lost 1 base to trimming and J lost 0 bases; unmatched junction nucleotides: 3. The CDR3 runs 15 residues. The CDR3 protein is CASSLPQGANYGYTF. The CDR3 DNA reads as TGTGCCAGCAGCTTGCCCCAGGGGGCTAACTATGGCTACACCTTC.

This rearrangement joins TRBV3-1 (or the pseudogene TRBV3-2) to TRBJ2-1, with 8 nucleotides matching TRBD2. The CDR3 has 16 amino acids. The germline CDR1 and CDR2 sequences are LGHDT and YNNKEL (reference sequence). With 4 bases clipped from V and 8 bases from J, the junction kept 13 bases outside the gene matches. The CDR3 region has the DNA TGTGCCAGCAGCCGAGACCGTGGCGGGGGGTTGCATGAGCAGTTCTTC. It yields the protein CASSRDRGGGLHEQFF.

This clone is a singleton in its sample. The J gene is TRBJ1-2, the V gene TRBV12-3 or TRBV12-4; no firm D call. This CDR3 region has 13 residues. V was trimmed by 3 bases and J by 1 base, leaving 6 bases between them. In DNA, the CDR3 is TGTGCCAGCAGTTTTGGGTTTAACTATGGCTACACCTTC. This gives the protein CASSFGFNYGYTF.

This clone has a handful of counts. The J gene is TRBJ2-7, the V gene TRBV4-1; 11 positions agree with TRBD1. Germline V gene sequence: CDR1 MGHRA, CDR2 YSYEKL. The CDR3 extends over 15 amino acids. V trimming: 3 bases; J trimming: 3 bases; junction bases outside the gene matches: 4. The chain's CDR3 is CASSHTGTGGYEQYF. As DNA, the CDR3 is TGCGCCAGCAGCCATACCGGGACAGGGGGCTACGAGCAGTACTTC.

The CDR3 DNA is TGTGCCAGCAGCCCCACGGACAGGGTGAGGGGCTACACCTTC. It encodes CASSPTDRVRGYTF. This chain connects TRBV25-1 to TRBJ1-2; 8 positions match TRBD1. V trimming: 6 bases; J trimming: 8 bases; junction bases outside the gene matches: 11. Germline V gene sequence: CDR1 MGHDK, CDR2 SYGVNS. CDR3 length: 14 residues.

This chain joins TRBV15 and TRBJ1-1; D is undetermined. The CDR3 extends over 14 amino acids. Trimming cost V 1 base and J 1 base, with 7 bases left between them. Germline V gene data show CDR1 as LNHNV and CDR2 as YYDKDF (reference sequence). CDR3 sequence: CATSRAHGNTEAFF. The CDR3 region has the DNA TGTGCCACCAGCAGAGCTCACGGGAACACTGAAGCTTTCTTT. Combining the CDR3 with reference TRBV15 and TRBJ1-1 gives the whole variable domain DAMVIQNPRYQVTQFGKPVTLSCSQTLNHNVMYWYQQKSSQAPKLLFHYYDKDFNNEADTPDNFQSRRPNTSFCFLDIRSPGLGDTAMYLCATSRAHGNTEAFFGQGTRLTVV.

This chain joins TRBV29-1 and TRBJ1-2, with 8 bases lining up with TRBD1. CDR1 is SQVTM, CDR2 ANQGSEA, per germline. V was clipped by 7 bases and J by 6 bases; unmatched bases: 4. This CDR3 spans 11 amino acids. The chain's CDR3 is CSDRQGNGYTF. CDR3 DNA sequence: TGCAGCGATAGACAGGGGAATGGCTACACCTTC.

The CDR3 DNA reads as TGTGCCAGCAGTTACGGGACAACAAAATACGAGCAGTACTTC. Residues: CASSYGTTKYEQYF. The chain links TRBV5-6 to TRBJ2-7; a possible D gene is TRBD1 (6 bases). The CDR3 runs to 14 residues. V dropped 5 bases and J dropped 4 bases, with 16 bases sitting between them. The V gene's germline CDR1 is SGHDT and CDR2 YYEEEE.

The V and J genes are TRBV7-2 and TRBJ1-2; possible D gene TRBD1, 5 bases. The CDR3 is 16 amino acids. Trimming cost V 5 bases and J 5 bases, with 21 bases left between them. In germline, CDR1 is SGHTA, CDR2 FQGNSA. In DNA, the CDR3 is TGTGCCAGCAGCCTAAAAGCGGGGCAGGATCCGTATGGCTACACCTTC. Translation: CASSLKAGQDPYGYTF. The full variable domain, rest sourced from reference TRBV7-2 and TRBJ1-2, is GAGVSQSPSNKVTEKGKDVELRCDPISGHTALYWYRQSLGQGLEFLIYFQGNSAPDKSGLPSDRFSAERTGGSVSTLTIQRTQQEDSAVYLCASSLKAGQDPYGYTFGSGTRLTVV.

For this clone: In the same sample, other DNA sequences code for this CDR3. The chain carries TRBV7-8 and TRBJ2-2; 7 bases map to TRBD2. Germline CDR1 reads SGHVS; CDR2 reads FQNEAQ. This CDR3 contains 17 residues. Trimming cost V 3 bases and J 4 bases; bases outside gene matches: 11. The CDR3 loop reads CASSFRLARFSTGELFF. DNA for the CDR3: TGTGCCAGCAGCTTCCGACTAGCCCGATTTTCCACCGGGGAGCTGTTTTTT.

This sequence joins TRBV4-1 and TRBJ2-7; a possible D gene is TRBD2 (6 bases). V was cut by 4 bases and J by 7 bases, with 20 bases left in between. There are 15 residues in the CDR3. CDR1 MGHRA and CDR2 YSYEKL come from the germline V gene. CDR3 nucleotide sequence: TGCGCCAGCAGCCGGGACTCCTCTCCGGGGTGGGAGCAGTACGTC. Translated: CASSRDSSPGWEQYV.

For the CDR3, the DNA is TGTGCCAGCAGCGAAACCGTTGGTGCGGAGACCCAGTACTTC. It is translated as CASSETVGAETQYF. This rearrangement joins TRBV9 to TRBJ2-5; D is undetermined. The CDR3 runs to 14 residues. Between the trimmed V and J ends, which lost 3 bases and 5 bases, there was a span of 14 bases. Per germline, CDR1 SGDLS and CDR2 YYNGEE.